A single sample is the source of the 8 T cell receptor beta chains below, sequenced in a study of T-cell memory formation after mild COVID-19. One entry per CDR3 protein, called by TCRdb with MiXCR from the 5' RACE reads. The sample comprises some 210,000 distinct CDR3 sequences, about 10% of which are singletons, and around 2.9% rests with the top ten. The sample was PBMCs or a T cell subset sorted from them (not recorded which). Receptors originate from a man between 18 and 29 years old who had mild COVID-19 (a few samples of this study predate the infection). Cell type and time point are not known.

The chain recombines TRBV11-2 with TRBJ2-5; D call uncertain. The germline V and J ends were trimmed by 4 bases and 2 bases, with 11 bases remaining between them. The CDR3 contains 14 residues. Per germline, CDR1 SGHAT and CDR2 FQNNGV. CDR3 sequence (DNA): TGTGCCAGCAGCTCCCGAAGGGAACAAGAGACCCAGTACTTC. This translates into CASSSRREQETQYF.

This clonotype was observed a few times. The chain employs TRBV11-1 and TRBJ2-3, with D unresolved. Germline V gives CDR1 SGHAT, CDR2 FQDESV (reference sequence). The CDR3 extends over 13 amino acids. Trimming pared 3 bases from V and 4 bases from J, leaving 8 bases between. Here the CDR3 reads CASSFGPPDTQYF. The DNA for the CDR3 is TGTGCCAGCAGCTTCGGCCCCCCAGATACGCAGTATTTT.

The chain recombines TRBV5-1 with TRBJ1-2; 7 bases agree with TRBD1. Trimming cost V 9 bases and J 3 bases; bases outside gene matches: 11. There are 14 residues in the CDR3. CDR1 SGHRS and CDR2 YFSETQ come from the germline V gene. CDR3 amino acids: CATLTGAVDYGYTF. Here the CDR3 DNA reads TGCGCCACCCTAACAGGGGCGGTTGACTATGGCTACACCTTC.

This clonotype has more than one count but fewer than ten. V gene TRBV20-1 combines with J gene TRBJ1-2; 7 bases are a match to TRBD1. This CDR3 has 12 residues. Trimming cost V 3 bases and J 12 bases; bases outside gene matches: 10. Germline V gene lookup returns CDR1 DFQATT and CDR2 SNEGSKA (reference sequence). The CDR3 reads CSAREGTVFNTF. CDR3 sequence (DNA): TGCAGTGCTAGGGAGGGGACAGTATTTAACACCTTC.

The chain couples TRBV28 to TRBJ1-6; no reliable D call. Germline values: CDR1 MDHEN, CDR2 SYDVKM. This CDR3 comprises 16 residues. V was cut by 7 bases and J by 8 bases, with 21 bases left in between. DNA for the CDR3: TGTGCCAGCACGCCACCCTCGGGAGCTTTGGATTCACCCCTCCACTTT. The encoded protein is CASTPPSGALDSPLHF.

This clonotype was counted between two and nine times. The rearrangement links TRBV18 to TRBJ1-6, with D possibly being TRBD1 (5 bases). V lost 2 bases, J lost 6 bases, and 20 bases lay in between. The CDR3 is 18 amino acids. From germline, CDR1 is KGHSH and CDR2 LQKENI. The CDR3 DNA reads TGTGCCAGCTCACCATCTGTAGGCCAGGGCACAGGTAATTCACCCCTCCACTTT. Residues: CASSPSVGQGTGNSPLHF.

This clonotype was seen a handful of times. The chain is built from TRBV3-1 and TRBJ2-5; D not resolved. CDR1 is LGHDT and CDR2 is YNNKEL in the germline V gene (reference sequence). The CDR3 spans 13 residues. Trimming removed 0 bases at V and 9 bases at J, with 11 bases between. CDR3 coding DNA: TGTGCCAGCAGCCAAGATACGGCTACCCCCCAGTACTTC. Amino acids: CASSQDTATPQYF.

This clonotype was observed a few times. This chain links TRBV14 with TRBJ1-1; D gene uncertain. The V and J ends lost 2 bases and 6 bases respectively, with 7 bases between them. This CDR3 comprises 12 residues. Germline assignment: CDR1 SGHDN and CDR2 FVKESK. The CDR3 nucleotides read TGTGCCAGCAGCCAACAGATCGCTGAAGCTTTCTTT. Amino acid sequence: CASSQQIAEAFF.